This T cell receptor beta chain was sequenced in a study of blood T cell repertoires in COVID-19. Trimming cost V 5 bases and J 9 bases; bases outside gene matches: 10. Per germline, CDR1 SGHNT and CDR2 YENEEA. The CDR3 contains 15 residues. Here immunoSEQ multiplex PCR was the method, and the copy in TCRdb shows in-frame clones only, minus some. Of 200,000 to 250,000 clones listed, approximately 81% are singletons. The sequenced sample was peripheral blood. The rearrangement joins TRBV11-3 to TRBJ1-6; 7 positions agree with TRBD1. This sequence originates from an elderly woman with acute or convalescent COVID-19. CDR3 sequence reads: CASSQQGFPGSPLHF. The CDR3 region has the DNA TGTGCCAGCAGCCAACAGGGGTTCCCAGGTTCACCCCTCCACTTT.